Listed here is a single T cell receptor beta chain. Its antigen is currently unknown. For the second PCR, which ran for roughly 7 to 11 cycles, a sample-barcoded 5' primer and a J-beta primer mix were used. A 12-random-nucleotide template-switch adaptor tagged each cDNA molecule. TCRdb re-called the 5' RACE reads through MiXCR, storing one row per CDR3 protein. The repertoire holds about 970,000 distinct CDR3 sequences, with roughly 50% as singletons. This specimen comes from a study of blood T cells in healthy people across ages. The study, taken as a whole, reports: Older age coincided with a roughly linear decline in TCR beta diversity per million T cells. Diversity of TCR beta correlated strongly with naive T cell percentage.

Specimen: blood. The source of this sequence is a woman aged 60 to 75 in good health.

The CDR3 reads CATSGRTGVEETQYF. DNA of the CDR3: TGTGCCACCAGCGGACGAACAGGCGTAGAAGAGACCCAGTACTTC. The chain is built from TRBV15 and TRBJ2-5; D possibly corresponds to TRBD1 (5 bases). CDR1 and CDR2 (germline): LNHNV, YYDKDF (reference sequence). The CDR3 totals 15 residues. The V gene lost 5 bases and the J gene lost 3 bases, with 16 bases spanning the gap.